Listed here is a single T cell receptor (beta chain). Its antigen is as yet unknown. These data are taken from a study of OX40 agonist ivuxolimab in advanced cancers. Turning to the study itself: Patients treated during dose escalation were battling hepatocellular carcinoma, melanoma, renal cell or head and neck cancer. Study conclusions and caveats: Some patients without response likewise showed low normalized clonal expansion.

Data came from immunoSEQ multiplex PCR; TCRdb stores just in-frame clones and leaves some out. In the table there are around 64,000 clones, 80% to 85% of which are singletons. Germline values: CDR1 SGHNT, CDR2 YENEEA. The CDR3 sequence is 11 residues long. V was shortened by 2 bases and J by 7 bases, with 6 bases between the two germline ends. This specimen consisted of CD4+ or CD8+ T cells sorted from blood, obtained in a trial of the OX40 agonist ivuxolimab. The clonotype comes from an adult with an advanced solid tumor such as melanoma, head and neck, liver or kidney cancer. V gene TRBV11-3 combines with J gene TRBJ2-7; D ambiguous. The CDR3 DNA is TGTGCCAGCAGCTTAAAAGGGGAGCAGTACTTC. The encoded protein is CASSLKGEQYF.